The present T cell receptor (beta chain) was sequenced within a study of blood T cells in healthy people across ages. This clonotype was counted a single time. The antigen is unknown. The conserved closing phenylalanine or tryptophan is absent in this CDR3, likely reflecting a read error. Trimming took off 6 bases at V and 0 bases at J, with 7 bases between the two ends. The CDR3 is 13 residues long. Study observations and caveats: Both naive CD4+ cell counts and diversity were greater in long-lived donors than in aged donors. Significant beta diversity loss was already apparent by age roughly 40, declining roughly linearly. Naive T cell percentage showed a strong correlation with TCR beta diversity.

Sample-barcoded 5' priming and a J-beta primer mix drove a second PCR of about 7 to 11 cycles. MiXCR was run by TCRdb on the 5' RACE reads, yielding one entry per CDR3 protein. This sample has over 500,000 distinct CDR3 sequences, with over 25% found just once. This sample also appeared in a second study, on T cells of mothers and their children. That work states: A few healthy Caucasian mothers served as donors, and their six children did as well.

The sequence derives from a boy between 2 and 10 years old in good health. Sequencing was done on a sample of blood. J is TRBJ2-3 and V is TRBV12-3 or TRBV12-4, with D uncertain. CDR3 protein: CASRTASTDTQYS. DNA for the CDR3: TGTGCCAGCAGGACGGCAAGCACAGATACGCAGTATTCT.